These 13 T cell receptor beta chains were sequenced from one sample in a study of CD8 T cells in Susac syndrome. With random hexamers, about 0.5 to 1 ug RNA was reverse transcribed. TCRdb re-called the immunoSEQ multiplex PCR reads through MiXCR, storing one row per CDR3 protein. The sample includes fewer than 300,000 distinct CDR3 sequences, roughly 84% of them seen just once. Sequencing was done on a sample of CD8+ T cells from PBMCs. These receptors were collected from a human donor with multiple sclerosis.

The chain carries TRBV7-8 and TRBJ2-7; 8 bases fit TRBD2. Per the germline V gene, CDR1 is SGHVS and CDR2 is FQNEAQ. Germline trimming cut 2 bases from V and 2 bases from J; bases unmatched to any gene: 5. The CDR3 length is 15 residues. The CDR3 spells CASSLTSGPTYEQYF. The CDR3 DNA sequence: TGTGCCAGCAGCTTAACTAGCGGACCTACCTACGAGCAGTACTTC.

This rearrangement joins TRBV5-6 to TRBJ2-3; D is ambiguous. This CDR3 is built from 14 residues. Germline V gives CDR1 SGHDT, CDR2 YYEEEE. Trimming stripped 0 bases from V and 5 bases from J, with 10 bases between. The CDR3 is CASSLGVRQDTQYF. The CDR3 DNA is TGTGCCAGCAGCTTGGGCGTGCGGCAAGATACGCAGTATTTT.

This sequence joins TRBV9 and TRBJ2-2; maybe TRBD2 (5 bases). Trimming shortened V by 0 bases and J by 6 bases, and 9 bases separated the two germline ends. This CDR3 has 14 amino acids. Germline loops: CDR1 SGDLS, CDR2 YYNGEE. CDR3 bases: TGTGCCAGCAGCGTAGCGGGGAGCGCCGGGGAGCTGTTTTTT. Amino acid sequence: CASSVAGSAGELFF.

V and J are TRBV5-4 and TRBJ2-7; a possible D gene is TRBD1 (6 bases). Germline V lookup: CDR1 SGHNT, CDR2 YYREEE (reference sequence). The CDR3 contains 14 residues. Trimming removed 2 bases at V and 0 bases at J, with 9 bases between. The CDR3: CASSFDRSSYEQYF. The CDR3 DNA is TGTGCCAGCAGCTTTGACAGGAGCTCCTACGAGCAGTACTTC.

The genes are TRBV3-1 and TRBJ2-3; 11 bases are shared with TRBD2. CDR1 LGHDT and CDR2 YNNKEL come from the germline V gene (reference sequence). Trimming at V came to 5 bases and at J to 0 bases, leaving 4 bases not matched to a gene. This CDR3 has 16 residues. The CDR3 sequence: CASSETSGSSTDTQYF. Written as DNA, the CDR3 is TGTGCCAGCAGCGAAACTAGCGGGAGTAGCACAGATACGCAGTATTTT.

J is TRBJ2-2 and V is TRBV7-9, with TRBD1 identical over 8 bases. The CDR3 sequence is 14 residues long. From germline, CDR1 is SEHNR and CDR2 FQNEAQ (reference sequence). V lost 6 bases, J lost 7 bases, and 7 bases stayed unmatched. The CDR3, as DNA: TGTGCCAGCAGGCCAGGGGGCTACCACGGGGAGCTGTTTTTT. It specifies CASRPGGYHGELFF.

The V call is TRBV20-1, the J call TRBJ2-5; D might be TRBD2 (6 bases). Trimming removed 0 bases at V and 4 bases at J, with 18 bases between. CDR1 is DFQATT and CDR2 is SNEGSKA in the germline V gene (reference sequence). This CDR3 region has 16 residues. For the CDR3, the DNA is TGCAGTGCTAGAGATGTTGAGAACAGGCGGGGAGAGACCCAGTACTTC. This translates into CSARDVENRRGETQYF.

The chain carries TRBV30 and TRBJ1-5; 11 bases line up with TRBD1. The germline gives CDR1 GTSNPN, CDR2 SVGIG (reference sequence). The CDR3 sequence is 14 residues long. With 5 bases clipped from V and 3 bases from J, the junction kept 3 bases outside the gene matches. Here the CDR3 reads CAWRDRGYNQPQHF. The CDR3 DNA reads as TGTGCCTGGCGGGACAGGGGGTACAATCAGCCCCAGCATTTT.

A note on this clonotype: Relative to the germline gene, one junction end is altered; a read error may explain this. V is TRBV2 and J is TRBJ2-1, with 9 nucleotides matching TRBD2. Germline V gene data show CDR1 as SNHLY and CDR2 as FYNNEI. This CDR3 comprises 15 residues. The CDR3 protein is CTSTYTGTSSNEQFF. The CDR3 DNA reads TGTACCAGCACTTACACCGGGACTAGCTCGAATGAGCAGTTCTTC. The entire variable domain, with the rest obtained from reference TRBV2 and TRBJ2-1, is as follows: EPEVTQTPSHQVTQMGQEVILRCVPISNHLYFYWYRQILGQKVEFLVSFYNNEISEKSEIFDDQFSVERPDGSNFTLKIRSTKLEDSAMYFCTSTYTGTSSNEQFFGPGTRLTVL.

J is TRBJ2-7 and V is TRBV10-3; 8 bases align to TRBD1. This CDR3 region has 15 residues. The germline V gene encodes CDR1 ENHRY and CDR2 SYGVKD. Trimming removed 3 bases from V and 0 bases from J; junction bases left unmatched: 4. Here the CDR3 reads CAISEGQGASYEQYF. The CDR3 nucleotides read TGTGCCATCAGTGAAGGGCAGGGGGCCTCCTACGAGCAGTACTTC.

The V call is TRBV12-3 or TRBV12-4, the J call TRBJ2-5; D remains unclear. This CDR3 is built from 12 residues. The V gene lost 1 base and the J gene lost 1 base, with 1 base spanning the gap. The chain's CDR3 is CASSLGQETQYF. The CDR3 nucleotides are TGTGCCAGCAGTTTAGGCCAAGAGACCCAGTACTTC.

V gene TRBV9 combines with J gene TRBJ1-2; TRBD1 matches at 7 bases. The junction had 8 bases not matched to a gene; V was cut back by 0 bases and J by 0 bases. CDR3 length: 17 residues. Per the germline V gene, CDR1 is SGDLS and CDR2 is YYNGEE. The CDR3 loop is CASSVATAGGANYGYTF. CDR3 sequence (DNA): TGTGCCAGCAGCGTAGCTACGGCAGGGGGAGCTAACTATGGCTACACCTTC.

Here the CDR3 DNA reads TGTGCCTGGAGTTTTAGCGGAACTTACAATGAGCAGTTCTTC. The encoded protein is CAWSFSGTYNEQFF. J is TRBJ2-1 and V is TRBV30, with a weak D call TRBD2 (6 bases). The CDR3 is 14 amino acids. Trimming removed 2 bases from V and 4 bases from J, with 12 bases in between. The germline gives CDR1 GTSNPN, CDR2 SVGIG (reference sequence).